The clone carrying this TCR beta chain appeared a few times. One end of the junction varies from germline; a read error may be responsible. Germline CDR1 reads SSHAT; CDR2 reads FNYEAQ (reference sequence). The CDR3 is 16 amino acids. These data belong to a study of blood T cells in healthy people across ages. Extractions gave at least 5.5 micrograms of total RNA per sample. PCR was performed a second time for about 6 to 12 cycles using a sample-barcoded 5' primer and a J-beta primer mix. The study obtained at least 2.5 million CDR3-containing paired-end reads from every sample. TCRdb analysed the 5' RACE reads with MiXCR anew, one entry per CDR3 protein. The sample yields 600,000 or so distinct CDR3 sequences, around 21% seen once.

The receptor's source is a man between 70 and 80 years old in good health. The V gene is TRBV7-7, the J gene TRBJ2-3, with 15 bases fitting TRBD2. The sequenced material came from blood. This CDR3 is CASSVGLAGGKFTQYF. Here the CDR3 DNA reads TGTGCTAGCAGCGTGGGACTAGCGGGAGGAAAGTTTACGCAGTATTTT.